This T cell receptor (beta chain) was recorded in a study of OX40 agonist ivuxolimab in advanced cancers. Study findings and constraints: No antigen was identified for the clonally expanded peripheral T cells.

Some clones are missing from TCRdb's copy, which holds only in-frame ones; the method was immunoSEQ multiplex PCR. The repertoire holds tens of thousands of clones, with around 73% as singletons. The CDR3 runs 16 residues. Trimming took off 6 bases at V and 3 bases at J, with 20 bases between the two ends. From germline, CDR1 is MNHNY and CDR2 SVGAGI (reference sequence). Regarding this clone: Its antigen is not identified.

This sequence was found in an adult with an advanced solid tumor such as melanoma, head and neck, liver or kidney cancer. The chain joins TRBV6-6 to TRBJ1-2, with D possibly being TRBD1 (5 bases). The specimen was CD4+ or CD8+ T cells sorted from blood, collected in a trial of the OX40 agonist ivuxolimab. CDR3 amino acids: CASSQLPGTRDYGYTF. CDR3 in DNA: TGTGCCAGCAGCCAACTTCCGGGGACCCGGGACTATGGCTACACCTTC.